The 4 T cell receptor beta chains presented below share a single source sample, sequenced in a study of technical replicates of blood from several donors. TCRdb's copy holds only in-frame clones and misses some; the assay was immunoSEQ multiplex PCR. The sample yields about 75,000 clones, around 97% seen once. Sequenced material: T cells isolated from PBMCs. The receptors derive from a human donor in good health.

This clone occurred once. V usage is TRBV4-3 and J usage is TRBJ2-7; the D is unclear. The CDR3 loop spans 17 amino acids. V lost 0 bases to trimming and J lost 2 bases, with 17 bases between them. Germline V gives CDR1 LGHNA, CDR2 YSLEER. The CDR3 DNA reads as TGCGCCAGCAGCCAAGATGAGTCGCAGGCCGACCCCTACGAGCAGTACTTC. Translation: CASSQDESQADPYEQYF.

The V gene is TRBV7-6, the J gene TRBJ2-7; possible D gene TRBD2, 6 bases. The length of the CDR3 is 15 residues. V shed 1 base and J shed 2 bases, with 12 bases lying between them. Germline V lookup: CDR1 SGHVS, CDR2 FNYEAQ. The CDR3 nucleotides are TGTGCCAGCAGCTTAGAGGTCGGGGGACCCTACGAGCAGTACTTC. It is translated as CASSLEVGGPYEQYF.

J is TRBJ2-7 and V is TRBV18; D is possibly TRBD1 (5 bases). The CDR3 is 15 amino acids. Germline CDR1 KGHSH, CDR2 LQKENI. The ends were cut back, 1 base at V and 2 bases at J, with 12 bases in the middle. This CDR3 is CASSPQAGNPYEQYF. CDR3 coding DNA: TGTGCCAGCTCACCACAGGCAGGGAACCCCTACGAGCAGTACTTC.

V and J are TRBV6-6 and TRBJ2-7; 7 nucleotides align to TRBD2. V lost 3 bases and J lost 4; bases outside the gene matches: 6. The CDR3 runs to 14 residues. Germline loops: CDR1 MNHNY, CDR2 SVGAGI (reference sequence). The CDR3 bases are TGTGCCAGCAGTTATTGGGAGGGAGAGTACGAGCAGTACTTC. Amino acid sequence: CASSYWEGEYEQYF.